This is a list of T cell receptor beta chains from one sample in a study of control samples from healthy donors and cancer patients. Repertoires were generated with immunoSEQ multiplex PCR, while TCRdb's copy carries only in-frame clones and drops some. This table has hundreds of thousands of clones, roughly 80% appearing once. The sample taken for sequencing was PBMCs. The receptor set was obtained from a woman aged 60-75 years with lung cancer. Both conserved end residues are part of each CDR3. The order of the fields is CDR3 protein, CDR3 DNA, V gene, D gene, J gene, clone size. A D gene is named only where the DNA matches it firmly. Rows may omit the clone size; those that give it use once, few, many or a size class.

CASSIRVNQPQHF TGTGCCAGTAGTATAAGAGTCAATCAGCCCCAGCATTTT TRBV19 - TRBJ1-5 -
CASSSTSGSRGDTQYF TGTGCCAGCAGCTCGACTAGCGGGAGTAGAGGGGATACGCAGTATTTT TRBV28 TRBD2 TRBJ2-3 once
CASSILGGAYNEQFF TGTGCCAGTAGTATATTGGGGGGAGCTTACAATGAGCAGTTCTTC TRBV19 - TRBJ2-1 -
CASSSGQGAYEQYF TGTGCCAGCAGCTCGGGACAGGGGGCCTACGAGCAGTACTTC TRBV5-4 TRBD1 TRBJ2-7 -
CASSLKVYQPQHF TGTGCCAGCAGCTTAAAAGTATATCAGCCCCAGCATTTT TRBV7-2 - TRBJ1-5 -
CASSRGGLGAFF TGTGCCAGCTCTAGGGGAGGGCTAGGAGCTTTCTTT TRBV6-5 - TRBJ1-1 -
CASSLRSGPPGYGYTF TGCGCCAGCAGCTTGAGATCGGGACCTCCTGGTTATGGCTACACCTTC TRBV5-1 - TRBJ1-2 -
CASSQQYEQYF TGTGCCAGCAGCCAGCAATACGAGCAGTACTTC TRBV7-9 - TRBJ2-7 -
CASSASMDTQYF TGCGCCAGTTCGGCCTCTATGGATACGCAGTATTTT TRBV10-1 - TRBJ2-3 -
CASSLKGRPQETQYF TGTGCCAGCAGCTTGAAAGGACGGCCACAAGAGACCCAGTACTTC TRBV5-4 - TRBJ2-5 few
CASSLSGTVTDTQYF TGTGCCAGCAGTTTATCAGGGACAGTAACAGATACGCAGTATTTT TRBV27 TRBD1 TRBJ2-3 -
CASSTLPTQISTDTQYF TGCGCCAGCAGCACACTTCCCACACAGATTAGCACAGATACGCAGTATTTT TRBV5-1 - TRBJ2-3 -
CASSLTGTNEKLFF TGCGCCAGCAGCTTGACAGGGACTAATGAAAAACTGTTTTTT TRBV5-1 - TRBJ1-4 -
CASSPGQGADYGYTF TGTGCCAGCAGCCCCGGACAGGGAGCAGACTATGGCTACACCTTC TRBV4-2 TRBD1 TRBJ1-2 -
CASSSLDTNNQPQHF TGTGCCAGCAGCTCACTGGACACGAACAATCAGCCCCAGCATTTT TRBV5-6 - TRBJ1-5 -
CASSLSSLGYSPLHF TGTGCCAGCAGTTTATCGTCTTTAGGGTATTCACCCCTCCACTTT TRBV27 - TRBJ1-6 -
CASSLDGGGGTGELFF TGTGCCAGCAGCTTGGATGGAGGCGGTGGCACCGGGGAGCTGTTTTTT TRBV5-5 - TRBJ2-2 -
CASSQDDRGQQPQHF TGTGCCAGCAGCCAAGATGACAGGGGGCAACAGCCCCAGCATTTT TRBV4-2 TRBD1 TRBJ1-5 few
CASSLGLAGVGELFF TGCGCCAGCAGCCTCGGACTAGCGGGGGTCGGGGAGCTGTTTTTT TRBV5-1 TRBD2 TRBJ2-2 -
CASSLLPTTGGDYGYTF TGCGCCAGCAGCCTGCTCCCAACGACAGGGGGGGACTATGGCTACACCTTC TRBV5-1 TRBD1 TRBJ1-2 -
CASSPGQASRTQYF TGTGCCAGCTCACCCGGACAGGCGTCGAGGACCCAGTACTTC TRBV18 TRBD1 TRBJ2-5 -
CASSQKEGGYGYTF TGCGCCAGCAGCCAAAAGGAGGGAGGCTATGGCTACACCTTC TRBV4-1 - TRBJ1-2 -
CASSAPSVGQYF TGTGCCAGCAGCGCCCCATCCGTCGGACAGTACTTC TRBV5-4 - TRBJ2-7 -
CASSLGQGEKLFF TGTGCCAGCAGCTTAGGACAGGGTGAAAAACTGTTTTTT TRBV7-9 TRBD1 TRBJ1-4 -
CASRPTASYEQYF TGTGCCAGCAGGCCGACAGCGTCCTACGAGCAGTACTTC TRBV6-5 - TRBJ2-7 -
CASSPGRSPGTQYF TGTGCCAGCAGTCCCGGGCGGAGTCCCGGGACCCAGTACTTC TRBV5-6 - TRBJ2-5 -
CASSHVGEVGELFF TGTGCCAGCAGCCACGTTGGGGAGGTCGGGGAGCTGTTTTTT TRBV4-2 - TRBJ2-2 -
CATGGQGGSPLHF TGTGCCACCGGGGGACAGGGCGGCTCACCCCTCCACTTT TRBV19 TRBD1 TRBJ1-6 -